The T cell receptor beta chain under discussion was sequenced for a study of blood T cell repertoires in COVID-19. Only in-frame clones appear in the TCRdb table, and some are missing; sequencing was by immunoSEQ multiplex PCR. The data contain roughly 100,000 clones, around nine tenths of them singletons. This CDR3 is 13 amino acids long. The germline V gene encodes CDR1 MNHEY and CDR2 SVGAGI. Trimming removed 5 bases from V and 7 bases from J, with 14 bases in between. The V and J genes are TRBV6-5 and TRBJ2-5; TRBD2 might be the D (5 bases). Sample: peripheral blood. This clonotype was obtained from a woman aged 80 or older in a cohort sampled during active COVID-19. The CDR3 sequence: CASSQDREGTQYF. For the CDR3, the DNA is TGTGCCAGCAGTCAGGACCGCGAGGGGACCCAGTACTTC.